This T cell receptor beta chain was sequenced for a study of T cells after yellow fever vaccination. Study as a whole: In the case of low-cell-number fractions, SMART-Seq v4 Ultra Low Input was used for preparation.

After removal of 3 bases from V and 3 bases from J, the junction contained 3 bases not matched to a gene. The germline CDR1 and CDR2 sequences are SGHTA and FQGNSA. The CDR3 is made up of 14 amino acids. Using its own MiXCR run on the 5' RACE reads, TCRdb lists one record per CDR3 protein. The sample shows hundreds of thousands of distinct CDR3 sequences, about 3.5% of them seen only once. This clonotype appeared many times. The chain has TRBV7-2 and TRBJ2-3; 7 bases match TRBD2. The sequence came from a man between 18 and 35 years old who received the YFV17D yellow fever vaccine. The sample in question was PBMCs, obtained on the day of the yellow fever booster vaccination. The CDR3 here is CASSLSGGTDTQYF. CDR3 DNA sequence: TGTGCCAGCAGCTTGTCGGGGGGTACAGATACGCAGTATTTT.